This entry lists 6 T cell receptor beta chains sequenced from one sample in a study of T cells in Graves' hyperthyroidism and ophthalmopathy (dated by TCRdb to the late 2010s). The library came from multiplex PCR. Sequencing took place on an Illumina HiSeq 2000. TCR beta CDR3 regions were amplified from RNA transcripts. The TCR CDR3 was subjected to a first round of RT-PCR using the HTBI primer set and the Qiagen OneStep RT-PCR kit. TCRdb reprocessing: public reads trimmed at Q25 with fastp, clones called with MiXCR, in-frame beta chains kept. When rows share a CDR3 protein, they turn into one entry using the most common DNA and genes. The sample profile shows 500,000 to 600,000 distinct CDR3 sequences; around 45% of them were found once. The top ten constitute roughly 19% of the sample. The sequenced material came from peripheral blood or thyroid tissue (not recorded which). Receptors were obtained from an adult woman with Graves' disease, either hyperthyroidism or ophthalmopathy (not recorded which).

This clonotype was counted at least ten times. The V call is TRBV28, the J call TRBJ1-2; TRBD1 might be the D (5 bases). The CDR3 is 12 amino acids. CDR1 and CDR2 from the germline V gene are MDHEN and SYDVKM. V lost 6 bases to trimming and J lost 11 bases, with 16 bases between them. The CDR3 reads CASRSRDPLYTF. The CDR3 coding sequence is TGTGCCAGCAGATCCCGGGACCCCCTGTACACCTTC.

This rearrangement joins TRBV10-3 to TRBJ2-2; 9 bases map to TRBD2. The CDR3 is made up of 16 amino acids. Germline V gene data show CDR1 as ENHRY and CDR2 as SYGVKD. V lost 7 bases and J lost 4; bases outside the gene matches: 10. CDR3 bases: TGTGCCATCAACGGGGCTGCGGGAGGGGGCACCGGGGAGCTGTTTTTT. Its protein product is CAINGAAGGGTGELFF.

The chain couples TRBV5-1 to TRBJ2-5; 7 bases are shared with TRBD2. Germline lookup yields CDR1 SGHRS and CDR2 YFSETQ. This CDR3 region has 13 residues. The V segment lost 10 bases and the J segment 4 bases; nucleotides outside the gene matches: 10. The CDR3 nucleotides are TGCGCCCACAAGGGGCGGGAGTTAGAGACCCAGTACTTC. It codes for CAHKGRELETQYF.

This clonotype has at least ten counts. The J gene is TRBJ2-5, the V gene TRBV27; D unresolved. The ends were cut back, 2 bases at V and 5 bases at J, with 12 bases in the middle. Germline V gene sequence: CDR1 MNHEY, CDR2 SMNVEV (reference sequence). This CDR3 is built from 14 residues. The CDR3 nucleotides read TGTGCCAGCAGTTTAAGCGCATTAGGTGAGACCCAGTACTTC. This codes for CASSLSALGETQYF.

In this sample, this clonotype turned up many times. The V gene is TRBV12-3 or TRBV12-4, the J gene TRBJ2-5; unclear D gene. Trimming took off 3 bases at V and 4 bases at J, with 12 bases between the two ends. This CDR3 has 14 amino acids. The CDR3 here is CASSFRALTETQYF. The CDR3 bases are TGTGCCAGCAGTTTCCGAGCCCTCACAGAGACCCAGTACTTC.

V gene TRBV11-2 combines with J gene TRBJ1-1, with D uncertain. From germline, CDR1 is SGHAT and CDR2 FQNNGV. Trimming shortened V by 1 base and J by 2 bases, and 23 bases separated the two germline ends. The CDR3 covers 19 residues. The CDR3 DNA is TGTGCCAGCAGCTTAGTCCACCCTGATGGAGGATCCGGAAACACTGAAGCTTTCTTT. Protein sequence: CASSLVHPDGGSGNTEAFF.